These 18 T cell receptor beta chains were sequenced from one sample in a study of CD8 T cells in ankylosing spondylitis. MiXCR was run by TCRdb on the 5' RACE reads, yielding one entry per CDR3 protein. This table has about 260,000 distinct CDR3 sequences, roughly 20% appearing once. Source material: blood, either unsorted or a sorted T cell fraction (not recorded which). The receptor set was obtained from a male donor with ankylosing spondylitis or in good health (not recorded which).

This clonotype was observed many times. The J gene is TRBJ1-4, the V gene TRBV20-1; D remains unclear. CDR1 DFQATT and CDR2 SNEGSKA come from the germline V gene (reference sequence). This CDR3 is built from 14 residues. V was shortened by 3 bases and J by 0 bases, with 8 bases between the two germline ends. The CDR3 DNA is TGCAGTGCTAGTCGACTTACAACTAATGAAAAACTGTTTTTT. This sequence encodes CSASRLTTNEKLFF.

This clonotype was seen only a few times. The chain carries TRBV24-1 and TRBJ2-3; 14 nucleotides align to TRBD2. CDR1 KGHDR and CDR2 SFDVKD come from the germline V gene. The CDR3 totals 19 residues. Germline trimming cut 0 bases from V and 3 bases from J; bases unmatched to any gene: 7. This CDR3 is CATSDLPGLAGGPTDTQYF. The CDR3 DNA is TGTGCCACCAGTGATTTGCCCGGACTAGCGGGAGGCCCTACAGATACGCAGTATTTT.

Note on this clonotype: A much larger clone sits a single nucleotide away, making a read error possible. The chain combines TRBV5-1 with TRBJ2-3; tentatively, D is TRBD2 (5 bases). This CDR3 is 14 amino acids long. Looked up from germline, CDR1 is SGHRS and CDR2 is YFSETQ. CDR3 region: CASTVRGAVDTRYF. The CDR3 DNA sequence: TGCGCCAGCACGGTCCGGGGAGCGGTAGATACGCGGTATTTT.

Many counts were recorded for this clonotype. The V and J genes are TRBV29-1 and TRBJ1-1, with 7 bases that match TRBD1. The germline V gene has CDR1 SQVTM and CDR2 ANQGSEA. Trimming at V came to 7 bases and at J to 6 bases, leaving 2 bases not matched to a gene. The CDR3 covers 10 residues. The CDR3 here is CSAGTAEAFF. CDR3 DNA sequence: TGCAGCGCCGGGACAGCTGAAGCTTTCTTT.

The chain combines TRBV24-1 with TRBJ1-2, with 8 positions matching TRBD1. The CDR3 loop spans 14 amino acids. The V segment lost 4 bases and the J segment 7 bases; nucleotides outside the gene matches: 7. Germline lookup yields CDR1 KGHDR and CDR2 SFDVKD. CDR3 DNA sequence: TGTGCCACCAGTGACCCAGGGGGCATAGGTGGCTACACCTTC. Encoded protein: CATSDPGGIGGYTF.

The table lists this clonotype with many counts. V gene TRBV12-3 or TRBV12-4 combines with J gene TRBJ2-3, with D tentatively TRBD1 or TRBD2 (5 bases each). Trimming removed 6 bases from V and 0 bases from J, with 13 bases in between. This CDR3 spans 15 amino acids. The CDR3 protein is CASRLGTVSTDTQYF. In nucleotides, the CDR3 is TGTGCCAGCAGGCTTGGGACCGTGAGCACAGATACGCAGTATTTT.

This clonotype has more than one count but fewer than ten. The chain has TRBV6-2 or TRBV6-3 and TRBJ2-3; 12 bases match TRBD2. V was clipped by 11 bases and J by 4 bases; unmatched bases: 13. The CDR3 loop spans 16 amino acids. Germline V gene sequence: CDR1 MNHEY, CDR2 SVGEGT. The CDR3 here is CAAALSSGGDADTQYF. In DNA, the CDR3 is TGTGCCGCCGCTTTGTCTAGCGGGGGGGACGCAGATACGCAGTATTTT.

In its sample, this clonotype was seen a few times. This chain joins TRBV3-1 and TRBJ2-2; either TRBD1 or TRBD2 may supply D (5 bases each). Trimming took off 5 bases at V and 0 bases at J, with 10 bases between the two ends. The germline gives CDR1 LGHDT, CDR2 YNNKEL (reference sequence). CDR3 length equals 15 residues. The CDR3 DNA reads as TGTGCCAGCAGCTCCAGGGACCCGAACACCGGGGAGCTGTTTTTT. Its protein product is CASSSRDPNTGELFF.

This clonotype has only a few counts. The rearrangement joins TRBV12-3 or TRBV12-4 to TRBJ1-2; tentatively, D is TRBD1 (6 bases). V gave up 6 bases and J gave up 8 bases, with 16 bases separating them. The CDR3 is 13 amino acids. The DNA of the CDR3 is TGTGCCAGCAGCAGGGGTGCGAATGTGGGCTACACCTTC. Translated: CASSRGANVGYTF.

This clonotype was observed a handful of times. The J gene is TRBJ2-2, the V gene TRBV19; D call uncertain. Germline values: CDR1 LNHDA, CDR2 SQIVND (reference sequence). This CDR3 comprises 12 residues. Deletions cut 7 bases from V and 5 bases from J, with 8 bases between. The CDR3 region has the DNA TGTGCCAGTACCCGAAAGACCGGGGAGCTGTTTTTT. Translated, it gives CASTRKTGELFF.

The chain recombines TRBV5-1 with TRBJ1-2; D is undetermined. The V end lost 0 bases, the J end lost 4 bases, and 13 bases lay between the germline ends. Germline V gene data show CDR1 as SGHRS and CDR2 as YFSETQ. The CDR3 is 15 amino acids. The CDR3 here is CASSLDEQGRYGYTF. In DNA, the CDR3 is TGCGCCAGCAGCTTGGATGAACAAGGCCGCTATGGCTACACCTTC.

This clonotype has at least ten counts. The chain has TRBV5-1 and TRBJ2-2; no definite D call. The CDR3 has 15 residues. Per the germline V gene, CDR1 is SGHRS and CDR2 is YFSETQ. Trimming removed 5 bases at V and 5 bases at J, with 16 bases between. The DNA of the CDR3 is TGCGCCAGCAGTATGGAGACATGGCGGACCGGGGAGCTGTTTTTT. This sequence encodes CASSMETWRTGELFF.

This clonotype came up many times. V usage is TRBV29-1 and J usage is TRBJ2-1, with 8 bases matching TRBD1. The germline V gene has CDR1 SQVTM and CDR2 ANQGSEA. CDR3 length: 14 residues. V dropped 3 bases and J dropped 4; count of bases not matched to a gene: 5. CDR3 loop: CSVDGRGLYNEQFF. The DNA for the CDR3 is TGCAGCGTTGATGGCAGGGGGCTTTACAATGAGCAGTTCTTC.

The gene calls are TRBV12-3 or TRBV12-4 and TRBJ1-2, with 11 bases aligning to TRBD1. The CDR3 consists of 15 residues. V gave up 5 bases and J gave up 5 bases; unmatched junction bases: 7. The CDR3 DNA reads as TGTGCCAGCAGTCAAACCGGGACAGGGGGTTATGGCTACACCTTC. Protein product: CASSQTGTGGYGYTF.

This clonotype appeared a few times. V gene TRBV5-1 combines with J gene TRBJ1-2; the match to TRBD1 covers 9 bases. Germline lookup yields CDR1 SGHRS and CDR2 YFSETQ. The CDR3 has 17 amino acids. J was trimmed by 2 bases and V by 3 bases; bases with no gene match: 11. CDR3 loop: CASSWGPRQGGNYGYTF. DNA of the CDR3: TGCGCCAGCAGCTGGGGTCCACGACAGGGGGGAAACTATGGCTACACCTTC. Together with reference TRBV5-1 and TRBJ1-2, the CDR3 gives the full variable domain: KAGVTQTPRYLIKTRGQQVTLSCSPISGHRSVSWYQQTPGQGLQFLFEYFSETQRNKGNFPGRFSGRQFSNSRSEMNVSTLELGDSALYLCASSWGPRQGGNYGYTFGSGTRLTVV.

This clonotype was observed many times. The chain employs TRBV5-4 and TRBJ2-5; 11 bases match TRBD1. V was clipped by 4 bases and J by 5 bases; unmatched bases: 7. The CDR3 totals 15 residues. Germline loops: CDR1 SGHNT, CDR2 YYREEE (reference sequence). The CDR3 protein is CASSLRTGGLETQYF. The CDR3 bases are TGTGCCAGCAGCCTAAGGACAGGGGGCTTGGAGACCCAGTACTTC.

The CDR3 DNA is TGCGCCAGCAGCCAAGGTCCCCTAAAGGAGGATGGCTACACCTTC. It yields the protein CASSQGPLKEDGYTF. The chain couples TRBV4-1 to TRBJ1-2; D remains ambiguous. Germline V CDR1 and CDR2: MGHRA, YSYEKL. The CDR3 consists of 15 residues. Trimming took off 1 base at V and 6 bases at J, with 15 bases between the two ends.

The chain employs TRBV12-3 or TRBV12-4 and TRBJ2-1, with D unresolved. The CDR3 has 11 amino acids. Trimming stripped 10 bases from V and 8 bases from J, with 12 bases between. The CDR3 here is CANSFSHEQFF. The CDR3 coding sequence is TGTGCCAATAGTTTTTCCCATGAGCAGTTCTTC.